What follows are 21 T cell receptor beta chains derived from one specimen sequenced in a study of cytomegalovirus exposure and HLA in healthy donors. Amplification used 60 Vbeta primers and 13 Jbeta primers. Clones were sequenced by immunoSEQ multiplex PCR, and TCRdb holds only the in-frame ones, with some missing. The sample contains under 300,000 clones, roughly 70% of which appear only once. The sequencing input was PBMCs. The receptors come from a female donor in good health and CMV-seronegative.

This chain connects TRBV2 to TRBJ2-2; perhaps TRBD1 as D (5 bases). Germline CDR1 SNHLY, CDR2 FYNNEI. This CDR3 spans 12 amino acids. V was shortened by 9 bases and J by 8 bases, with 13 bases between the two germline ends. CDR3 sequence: CASTLDRGELFF. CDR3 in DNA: TGTGCCAGTACTTTAGACAGAGGGGAGCTGTTTTTT. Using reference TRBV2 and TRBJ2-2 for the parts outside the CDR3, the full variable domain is EPEVTQTPSHQVTQMGQEVILRCVPISNHLYFYWYRQILGQKVEFLVSFYNNEISEKSEIFDDQFSVERPDGSNFTLKIRSTKLEDSAMYFCASTLDRGELFFGEGSRLTVL.

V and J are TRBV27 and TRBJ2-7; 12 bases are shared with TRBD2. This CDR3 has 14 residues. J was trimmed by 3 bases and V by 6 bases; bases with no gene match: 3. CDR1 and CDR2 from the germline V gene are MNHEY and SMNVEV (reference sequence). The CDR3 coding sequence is TGTGCCAGCAGGAGGACTAGCGGGATCTACGAGCAGTACTTC. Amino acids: CASRRTSGIYEQYF.

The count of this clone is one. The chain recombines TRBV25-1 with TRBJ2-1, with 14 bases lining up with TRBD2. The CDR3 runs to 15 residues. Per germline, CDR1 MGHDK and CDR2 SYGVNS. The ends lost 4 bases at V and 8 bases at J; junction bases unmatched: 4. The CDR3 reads CASSVGTSGRDEQFF. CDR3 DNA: TGTGCCAGCAGTGTAGGGACTAGCGGGAGAGATGAGCAGTTCTTC.

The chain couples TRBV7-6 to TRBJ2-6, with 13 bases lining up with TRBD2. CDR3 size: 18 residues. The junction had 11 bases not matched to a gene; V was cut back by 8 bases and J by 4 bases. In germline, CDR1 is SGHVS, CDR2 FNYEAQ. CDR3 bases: TGTGCCAGCTTCAATCCGGGACTAGCGGGATCGGGGGCCAACGTCCTGACTTTC. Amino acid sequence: CASFNPGLAGSGANVLTF.

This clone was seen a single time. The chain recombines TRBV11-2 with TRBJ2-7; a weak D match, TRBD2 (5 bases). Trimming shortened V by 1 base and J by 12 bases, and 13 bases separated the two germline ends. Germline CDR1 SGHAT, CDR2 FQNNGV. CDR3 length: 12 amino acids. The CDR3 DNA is TGTGCCAGCAGCTTAGGTCCAGCGGCAACGTACTTC. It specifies CASSLGPAATYF. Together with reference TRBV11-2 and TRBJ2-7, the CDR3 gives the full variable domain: EAGVAQSPRYKIIEKRQSVAFWCNPISGHATLYWYQQILGQGPKLLIQFQNNGVVDDSQLPKDRFSAERLKGVDSTLKIQPAKLEDSAVYLCASSLGPAATYFGPGTRLTVT.

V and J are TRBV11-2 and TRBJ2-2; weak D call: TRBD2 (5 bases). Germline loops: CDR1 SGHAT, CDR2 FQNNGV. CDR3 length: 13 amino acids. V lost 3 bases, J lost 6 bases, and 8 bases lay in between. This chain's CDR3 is CASSLGVSGELFF. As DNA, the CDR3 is TGTGCCAGCAGCTTGGGAGTATCCGGGGAGCTGTTTTTT.

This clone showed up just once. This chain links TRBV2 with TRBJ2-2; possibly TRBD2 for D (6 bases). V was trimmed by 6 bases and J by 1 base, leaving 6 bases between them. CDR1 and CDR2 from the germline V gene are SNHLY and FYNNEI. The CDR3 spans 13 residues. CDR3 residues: CASRRENTGELFF. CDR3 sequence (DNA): TGTGCCAGCAGGCGGGAGAACACCGGGGAGCTGTTTTTT.

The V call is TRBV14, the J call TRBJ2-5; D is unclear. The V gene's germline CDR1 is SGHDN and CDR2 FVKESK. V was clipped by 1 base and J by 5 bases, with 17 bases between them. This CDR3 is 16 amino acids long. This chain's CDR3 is CASSQVGGLSGETQYF. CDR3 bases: TGTGCCAGCAGCCAAGTAGGTGGGCTCTCCGGCGAGACCCAGTACTTC.

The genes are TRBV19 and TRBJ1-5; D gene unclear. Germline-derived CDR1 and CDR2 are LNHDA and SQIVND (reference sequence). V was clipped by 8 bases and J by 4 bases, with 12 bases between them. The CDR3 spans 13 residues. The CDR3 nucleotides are TGTGCCAGTTCGGCGGGGATTAATCAGCCCCAGCATTTT. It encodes CASSAGINQPQHF.

The CDR3 DNA reads as TGTGCCAGCAGCTTGGACCGGCCCTGGGGGCACACTGAAGCTTTCTTT. This encodes CASSLDRPWGHTEAFF. The chain employs TRBV5-6 and TRBJ1-1, with D possibly matching TRBD1 (6 bases). CDR1 and CDR2 (germline): SGHDT, YYEEEE. CDR3 length: 16 amino acids. Trimming cost V 0 bases and J 3 bases, with 15 bases left between them.

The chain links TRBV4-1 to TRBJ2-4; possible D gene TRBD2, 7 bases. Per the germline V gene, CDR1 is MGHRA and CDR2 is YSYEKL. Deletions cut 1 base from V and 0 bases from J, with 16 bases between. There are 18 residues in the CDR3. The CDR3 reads CASSQGSQGGGAKNIQYF. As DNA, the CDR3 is TGCGCCAGCAGCCAAGGATCCCAAGGGGGGGGAGCCAAAAACATTCAGTACTTC.

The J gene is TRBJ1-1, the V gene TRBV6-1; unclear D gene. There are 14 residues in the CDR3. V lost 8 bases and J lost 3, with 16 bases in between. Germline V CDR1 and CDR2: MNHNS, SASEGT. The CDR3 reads CASLNAGWDTEAFF. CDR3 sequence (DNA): TGTGCCAGCTTAAATGCGGGATGGGACACTGAAGCTTTCTTT.

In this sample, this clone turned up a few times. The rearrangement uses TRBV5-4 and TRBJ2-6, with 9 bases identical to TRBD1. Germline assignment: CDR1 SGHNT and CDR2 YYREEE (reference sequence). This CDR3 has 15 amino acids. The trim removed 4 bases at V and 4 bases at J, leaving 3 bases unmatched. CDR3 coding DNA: TGTGCCAGCAGCGGACAGGGGAGAGGGGCCAACGTCCTGACTTTC. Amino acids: CASSGQGRGANVLTF.

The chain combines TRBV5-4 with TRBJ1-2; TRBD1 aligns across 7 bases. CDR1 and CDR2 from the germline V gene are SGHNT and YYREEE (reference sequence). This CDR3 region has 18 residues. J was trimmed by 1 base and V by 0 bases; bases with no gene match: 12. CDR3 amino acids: CASSLGGTVGGGNYGYTF. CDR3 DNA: TGTGCCAGCAGCTTGGGAGGGACAGTGGGTGGAGGTAACTATGGCTACACCTTC.

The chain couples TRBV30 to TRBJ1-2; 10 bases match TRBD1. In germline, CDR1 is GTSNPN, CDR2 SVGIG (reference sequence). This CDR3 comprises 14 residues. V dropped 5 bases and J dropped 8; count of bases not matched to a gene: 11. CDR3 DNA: TGTGCCTGGTGGACAGGGGGACGGCTAGGGGGCTACACCTTC. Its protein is CAWWTGGRLGGYTF.

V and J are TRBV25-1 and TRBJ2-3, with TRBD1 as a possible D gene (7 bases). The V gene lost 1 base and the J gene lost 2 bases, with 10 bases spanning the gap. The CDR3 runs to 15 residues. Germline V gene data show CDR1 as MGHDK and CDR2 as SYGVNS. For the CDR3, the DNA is TGTGCCAGCAGTGAATCAGGGGGACTCACAGATACGCAGTATTTT. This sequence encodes CASSESGGLTDTQYF.

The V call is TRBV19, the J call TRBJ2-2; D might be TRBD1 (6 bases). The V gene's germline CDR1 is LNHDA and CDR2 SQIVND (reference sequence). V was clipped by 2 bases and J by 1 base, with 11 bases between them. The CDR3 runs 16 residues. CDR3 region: CASSIFGRGNTGELFF. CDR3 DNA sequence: TGTGCCAGTAGTATATTCGGCAGGGGGAACACCGGGGAGCTGTTTTTT. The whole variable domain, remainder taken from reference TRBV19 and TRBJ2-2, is DGGITQSPKYLFRKEGQNVTLSCEQNLNHDAMYWYRQDPGQGLRLIYYSQIVNDFQKGDIAEGYSVSREKKESFPLTVTSAQKNPTAFYLCASSIFGRGNTGELFFGEGSRLTVL.

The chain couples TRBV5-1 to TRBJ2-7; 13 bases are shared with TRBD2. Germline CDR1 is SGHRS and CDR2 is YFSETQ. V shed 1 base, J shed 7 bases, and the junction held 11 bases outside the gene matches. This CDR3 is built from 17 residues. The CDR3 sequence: CASSLWAGTSGAWEQYF. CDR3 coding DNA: TGCGCCAGCAGCTTGTGGGCCGGGACTAGCGGGGCCTGGGAGCAGTACTTC.

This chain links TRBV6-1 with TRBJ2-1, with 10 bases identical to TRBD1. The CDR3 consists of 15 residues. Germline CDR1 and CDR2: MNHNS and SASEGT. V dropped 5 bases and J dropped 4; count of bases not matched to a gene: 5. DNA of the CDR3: TGTGCCAGCAGTCGCCCGGGACAGGGGTACAATGAGCAGTTCTTC. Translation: CASSRPGQGYNEQFF.

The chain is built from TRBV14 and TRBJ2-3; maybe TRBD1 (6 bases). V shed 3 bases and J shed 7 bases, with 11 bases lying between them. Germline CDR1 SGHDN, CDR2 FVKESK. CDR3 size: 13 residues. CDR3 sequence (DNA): TGTGCCAGCAGCCACTCCGGGACAAATACGCAGTATTTT. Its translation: CASSHSGTNTQYF. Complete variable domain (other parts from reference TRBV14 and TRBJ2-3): EAGVTQFPSHSVIEKGQTVTLRCDPISGHDNLYWYRRVMGKEIKFLLHFVKESKQDESGMPNNRFLAERTGGTYSTLKVQPAELEDSGVYFCASSHSGTNTQYFGPGTRLTVL.

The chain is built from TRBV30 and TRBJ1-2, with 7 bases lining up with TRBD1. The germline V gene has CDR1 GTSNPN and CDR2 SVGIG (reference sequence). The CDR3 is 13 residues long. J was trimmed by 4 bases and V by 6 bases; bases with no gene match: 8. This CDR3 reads CACSTGVGYGYTF. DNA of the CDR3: TGTGCCTGTTCCACAGGGGTGGGCTATGGCTACACCTTC. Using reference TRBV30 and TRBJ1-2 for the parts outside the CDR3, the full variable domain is SQTIHQWPATLVQPVGSPLSLECTVEGTSNPNLYWYRQAAGRGLQLLFYSVGIGQISSEVPQNLSASRPQDRQFILSSKKLLLSDSGFYLCACSTGVGYGYTFGSGTRLTVV.